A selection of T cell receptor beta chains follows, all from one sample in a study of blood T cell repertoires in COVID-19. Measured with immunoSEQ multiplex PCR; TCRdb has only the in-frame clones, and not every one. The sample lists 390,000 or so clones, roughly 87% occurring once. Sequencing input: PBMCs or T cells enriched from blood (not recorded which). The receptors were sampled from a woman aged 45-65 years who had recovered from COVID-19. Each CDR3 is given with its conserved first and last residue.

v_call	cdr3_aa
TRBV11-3	CASSSTGLNTGELFF
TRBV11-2	CASSPLGTLQETQYF
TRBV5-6	CASSLNSEPGRYGYTF
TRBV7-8	CASSGQSNNYGYTF
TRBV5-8	CASSRGQGAGGYTF
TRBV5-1	CASSARGVGGYTF
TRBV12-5	CASGHRVGTDTQYF
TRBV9	CASSPYRELWTEAFF
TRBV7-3	CASSSQSSGSSYNEQFF
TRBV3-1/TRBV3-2	CASSQDSSGQLFF
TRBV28	CASSLHGQGAYQPQHF
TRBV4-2	CASSQASGLANQPQHF
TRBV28	CASSLMTTGQRTEAFF
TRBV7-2	CASRTDRGSYGYTF
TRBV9	CASSVAPGLAYNEQFF